This TCR beta chain derives from a study of vaccination and CD4 T cells after COVID-19 (dated by TCRdb to 2022 to 2024). Background on the whole study: Convalescent patients had a positive SARS-CoV-2 result on nasal swab PCR, and of these patients, fewer than ten had mild disease and one had severe disease. In 10 COVID-19 convalescent patients and a handful of infection-naive healthy vaccine recipients, the spike-specific CD4+ TCR repertoire before mRNA vaccination was compared with the repertoire after mRNA vaccination. The time from the second vaccine dose to post-vaccine blood sampling had a median of roughly 70 days and ranged from about 14 to 241 days. Post-COVID blood samples were collected from convalescent patients a median of around 100 days after diagnosis, with a range of roughly 30 to 161 days. Participants received two doses of either the Pfizer-BioNTech BNT162b2 vaccine (n=8) or the Moderna mRNA-1273 vaccine (n=2). Control cultures received a CEFX viral epitope pool as the positive control, an HIV-1 Nef peptide pool as the negative control, or no peptide. For stimulating the cultures, overlapping spike peptide pools were used, derived from SARS-CoV-2 as well as from the common cold coronaviruses HCoV-NL63, HCoV-OC43 and HCoV-229E. The convalescent cohort comprised six males and four females, including two Hispanic individuals, seven Caucasians, two Asians and one multiracial person.

The method was PCR. At the Johns Hopkins FTIC core, DNA from the cultured CD4+ T cells underwent TCR sequencing with the Oncomine TCR Beta short-read assay. Genomic DNA was extracted from the cultured CD4+ T cells with the QIAamp micro DNA kit. Oncomine TCR Beta libraries from cultured CD4+ T cells were pooled using unique dual indexes and sequenced on an Illumina iSeq 100. Regarding the original processing steps: Non-productive sequences were removed, and CDR3s that did not start with C, did not end with F or W, or were shorter than 7 amino acids were discarded. Antigen-specific clonotypes were identified using the MANAFEST web application through comparison of peptide-stimulated wells with reference and other culture wells. Positive clones required FDR below 0.05, an odds ratio above 5, and productive frequency above 0.1% in at least two of three replicate wells. Clonotypes that were significantly expanded in both SARS-CoV-2 spike wells and at least one common cold coronavirus spike condition were defined as cross-reactive. CDR3 homology was assessed with Levenshtein distances (stringdist) and unrooted phylogenetic trees (ape) in R version 3.6.1. Using fastp trimming at Q25 and MiXCR clonotype assembly, TCRdb reanalyzed the public sequencing data and kept in-frame beta chains. Identical CDR3 protein sequences are pooled into one entry, listed with their most common genes and DNA. These V and J calls originate from TCRdb's pipeline instead of the authors' own analysis. This sample gives around 20,000 distinct CDR3 sequences in total; about half of them show up just once. The ten largest clones add up to 6.5% of the sample.

This clonotype was recorded once. Its antigen remains unidentified. Within one base of it there is no much larger clone, and no base qualities were kept. One read is thin evidence. Overall study outcomes, separate from this receptor: In convalescent patients, nearly all vaccine-specific clones (304 of 307) were found to be mono-reactive for SARS-CoV-2 spike rather than cross-reactive with common cold coronaviruses. An increase in the median number of SARS-CoV-2-reactive clonotypes from around 20 after infection to roughly 36 after vaccination was observed, but the change was not found to be significant. In convalescent patients, a median roughly 85% of post-vaccine SARS-CoV-2-reactive clones were detected only after vaccination, suggesting vaccine-specific priming. The number of convalescent patients in the study was relatively small, and the study did not examine early timepoints following natural infection.

The treatment or condition label corresponds to: roughly nine-day PBMC culture with coronavirus spike peptide pools or control peptides (ViraFEST assay). The ViraFEST assay was used in the study, in which antigen-specific T cells were expanded with peptide pools and expanded clonotypes were subsequently identified by TCR sequencing. The convalescent patients' positive SARS-CoV-2 PCR tests were from March to December 2020, which was before the Alpha, Beta and Delta variants emerged in the United States. Each well held fewer than 2.5 million PBMCs cultured with 10 ug/ml peptide pools in IMDM containing roughly 5% human AB serum and 8 to 10 IU/ml IL-2. On days 3 and 7, half of the culture medium was replaced with fresh IL-2-containing medium. After about nine days of culture, CD4+ T cells were isolated by negative selection with the EasySep CD4+ T cell isolation kit. Ficoll-Paque Plus gradient centrifugation was used to isolate PBMCs from whole blood, and the isolated PBMCs were then either used fresh or cryopreserved at -140C. In general, triplicate wells were set up for every culture condition.

Trimming takes 0 bases off V and 7 bases off J; junction bases not matched to a gene: 5. Taken from cysteine to phenylalanine, the CDR3 has 14 residues. Of the read, only the CDR3 DNA is kept; its 42 bases are in frame from base 1. Reading the germline V gene gives CDR1 SGDLS and CDR2 YYNGEE. The TCR sequence derives from a human donor who had recovered from COVID-19. Recombination linked TRBV9 to TRBJ2-7; 9 bases in the middle match TRBD1. Material for sequencing was CD4+ T cells from blood, cultured in vitro. The CDR3 reads as follows: CASSVVGQGGEQYF. The DNA reads as follows: TGTGCCAGCAGCGTAGTGGGACAGGGAGGAGAGCAGTACTTC.